This T cell receptor beta chain was sequenced for a study of T cell repertoires in aging, cancer and after chemotherapy. Study outcomes and limitations: Immunological memory after chemotherapy cannot be judged from the repertoire data.

Multiplex touch-down PCR with TRB-A/B primers amplified rearranged V-D-J TRB sequences. TCRdb analysed the multiplex PCR reads with MiXCR anew, one entry per CDR3 protein. This table has fewer than 2,000 distinct CDR3 sequences, roughly three fifths appearing once. Peripheral blood genomic DNA, not sorted cells or RNA, was the template. CDR1 and CDR2 (germline): MNHEY, SVGAGI. V was pared by 2 bases and J by 2 bases, with 9 bases between. The length of the CDR3 is 14 residues. Worth noting for this clonotype: Its antigen is not known.

The rearrangement uses TRBV6-5 and TRBJ1-2; no reliable D call. The clonotype originates from a human donor with a blood cancer. Source material: blood. CDR3 bases: TGTGCCAGCAGTTACGTTGACGGAAACTATGGCTACACCTTC. Protein product: CASSYVDGNYGYTF.